The present TCR beta chain was sequenced within a study of chemoradiotherapy in HPV16-positive cancers (dated 2022 in TCRdb). As for the study more broadly: Using functional T-cell assays on cells from two HPV16-positive patients, the researchers defined candidate HPV-specific T-cell clones and common TCR motifs. The study asked whether T-cell immunity to the HPV oncoproteins E6 and E7 changes during chemoradiotherapy and whether this immunity affects survival. The candidate HPV-specific TCRs and motifs were then tracked in TCR repertoires from 80 to 95 patients with HPV-related cancers.

The library was obtained by the immunoSEQ multiplex PCR assay. The immuneACCESS repertoire file appears here via TCRdb, limited to in-frame rearrangements. These files lack a portion of the clones; in checked studies, under half of the deficit traces to unresolved V genes, and the cause of the others is not known. This sample comprises under 20,000 clones, approximately 88% of them detected only once. Around 3.8% of the sample is taken by the ten largest. Details on this clone: Its antigen is unknown. The junction differs from germline at one of its ends, possibly a read error.

Broader findings and caveats from the paper: The survival association was reported for HPV16-positive patients, and the functional definition of HPV-specific T cells was derived from only a couple of HPV16-positive patients. Among HPV16-positive patients, expansion of HPV-responsive T cells during chemoradiotherapy was associated with better recurrence-free survival. Expansion of candidate HPV-specific clones and E7-related TCR motifs was observed in the tumor microenvironment during treatment, whereas no such expansion was observed for non-HPV-specific T cells.

Measured from the cysteine to the phenylalanine, the CDR3 is 12 residues long. The entry retains the CDR3 DNA only, 36 bases that are in frame from base 1. The germline V gene provides CDR1 SGHTA and CDR2 FQGNSA. Repertoires were sampled multiple times during chemoradiotherapy, which allowed clonal expansion in the tumor microenvironment to be followed. Rearrangement joined TRBV7-2 to TRBJ2-1, and 9 bases in between align with TRBD2. The TCR originated in a human donor with HPV-associated anogenital cancer. Specimen: blood, collected from a patient who underwent chemoradiotherapy. The CDR3 protein: CASSSSGGLPLF. The nucleotide sequence reads as follows: TGTGCCAGCAGCTCCAGCGGGGGGCTCCCTCTCTTC.